This T cell receptor beta chain derives from a study of blood T cell repertoires in COVID-19. Study summary: Sample material is recorded as cDNA or gDNA derived from T cells, B-cell-depleted T cells, or PBMCs.

Clinical history reported by participants formed the basis on which cohorts were assigned. Profiled with immunoSEQ multiplex PCR; TCRdb holds only in-frame clones, not every one. The sample shows about 250,000 clones, roughly nine tenths of them seen only once. CDR3 size: 12 residues. V lost 10 bases to trimming and J lost 4 bases; unmatched junction nucleotides: 6. Germline V gene data show CDR1 as SGHRS and CDR2 as YFSETQ. The chain is built from TRBV5-1 and TRBJ2-7; 9 bases map to TRBD1. Sequencing was done on a sample of PBMCs or T cells enriched from blood (not recorded which). The TCR comes from a woman between 18 and 29 years old who had recovered from COVID-19. In nucleotides, the CDR3 is TGCGCCTCCTCGGGACAGGGATACGAGCAGTACTTC. This encodes CASSGQGYEQYF.